Listed here are 8 T cell receptor beta chains from one sample, sequenced in a study of blood T cell repertoires in COVID-19. Sequencing used immunoSEQ multiplex PCR; TCRdb keeps in-frame clones, though not all of them. The profile shows about 300,000 clones, approximately 85% of them singletons. The source material was PBMCs or T cells enriched from blood (not recorded which). These receptor sequences come from a man aged 25-45 years who had recovered from COVID-19.

The rearrangement joins TRBV24-1 to TRBJ2-1; 8 positions match TRBD2. With 4 bases clipped from V and 6 bases from J, the junction kept 10 bases outside the gene matches. CDR1 is KGHDR and CDR2 is SFDVKD in the germline V gene. The CDR3 is 16 amino acids. The CDR3 DNA reads TGTGCCACCAGTGACCCGGGAGGGCGGGGGGCCAATGAGCAGTTCTTC. Residues: CATSDPGGRGANEQFF.

This clone occurred a few times. J is TRBJ2-4 and V is TRBV30; maybe TRBD2 (6 bases). Germline values: CDR1 GTSNPN, CDR2 SVGIG (reference sequence). V lost 0 bases, J lost 13 bases, and 10 bases lay in between. The CDR3 contains 11 residues. The CDR3 DNA follows: TGTGCCTGGAGTGTACGCGGGGCCCAGTACTTC. Amino acid sequence: CAWSVRGAQYF.

V is TRBV9 and J is TRBJ1-2; 8 nucleotides agree with TRBD1. V was pared by 4 bases and J by 7 bases, with 9 bases of the junction left unmatched. The CDR3 has 14 residues. Germline loops: CDR1 SGDLS, CDR2 YYNGEE. For the CDR3, the DNA is TGTGCCAGCAGCCTTACAGGGGGAAGGGGTGGCTACACCTTC. Translating gives CASSLTGGRGGYTF. Looking up the rest from reference TRBV9 and TRBJ1-2 gives the full variable domain: DSGVTQTPKHLITATGQRVTLRCSPRSGDLSVYWYQQSLDQGLQFLIQYYNGEERAKGNILERFSAQQFPDLHSELNLSSLELGDSALYFCASSLTGGRGGYTFGSGTRLTVV.

The rearrangement joins TRBV13 to TRBJ1-1; D unclear. The CDR3 consists of 16 residues. The V end was cut by 2 bases, the J end by 5 bases, with 18 bases between. Germline V gene sequence: CDR1 PRHDT, CDR2 FYEKMQ (reference sequence). CDR3 sequence (DNA): TGTGCCAGCAGCTTAATTCCCGCCTCAGGTGGGACTGAAGCTTTCTTT. Its translation: CASSLIPASGGTEAFF.

The chain links TRBV5-1 to TRBJ1-1, with D tentatively TRBD1 (6 bases). The V gene's germline CDR1 is SGHRS and CDR2 YFSETQ. The CDR3 loop spans 18 amino acids. V gave up 0 bases and J gave up 5 bases, with 23 bases separating them. This chain's CDR3 is CASSLAGGGWDKVTEAFF. CDR3 nucleotide sequence: TGCGCCAGCAGCTTGGCGGGGGGCGGCTGGGATAAAGTAACTGAAGCTTTCTTT. Full variable domain (rest looked up from reference TRBV5-1 and TRBJ1-1): KAGVTQTPRYLIKTRGQQVTLSCSPISGHRSVSWYQQTPGQGLQFLFEYFSETQRNKGNFPGRFSGRQFSNSRSEMNVSTLELGDSALYLCASSLAGGGWDKVTEAFFGQGTRLTVV.

V usage is TRBV10-3 and J usage is TRBJ1-6, with D perhaps TRBD1 (5 bases). The CDR3 has 14 residues. Trimming left V 6 bases short and J 7 bases short, with 13 bases between. From germline, CDR1 is ENHRY and CDR2 SYGVKD. DNA of the CDR3: TGTGCCATCAGCCTCGACAGTAAAAATTCACCCCTCCACTTT. This codes for CAISLDSKNSPLHF.

The chain uses TRBV9 and TRBJ2-7; D uncertain. Germline assignment: CDR1 SGDLS and CDR2 YYNGEE. There are 13 residues in the CDR3. V was clipped by 0 bases and J by 5 bases, with 9 bases between them. Here the CDR3 reads CASSVAPSDEQYF. The CDR3 DNA reads TGTGCCAGCAGCGTAGCCCCAAGCGACGAGCAGTACTTC.

V usage is TRBV29-1 and J usage is TRBJ1-5; a possible D gene is TRBD1 (5 bases). The germline CDR1 and CDR2 sequences are SQVTM and ANQGSEA. V was cut by 7 bases and J by 1 base, with 14 bases left in between. The CDR3 is 14 residues long. The CDR3 loop reads CSARMGGSNQPQHF. The CDR3 DNA reads as TGCAGCGCCCGTATGGGGGGAAGCAATCAGCCCCAGCATTTT.